Shown below are 28 T cell receptor beta chains from a single sample sequenced in a study of early T cells in non-severe SARS-CoV-2 infection. MiXCR, applied by TCRdb to the 5' RACE reads, yields one record per CDR3 protein. The repertoire holds roughly 20,000 distinct CDR3 sequences, with under 5% as singletons. Sequencing was carried out using whole blood. These receptors all stem from an adult who was a healthcare worker with PCR-confirmed SARS-CoV-2 infection or an uninfected control (not recorded which).

This clonotype was found many times. This chain connects TRBV7-9 to TRBJ2-5; either TRBD1 or TRBD2 may supply D (6 bases each). Per the germline V gene, CDR1 is SEHNR and CDR2 is FQNEAQ (reference sequence). The CDR3 runs 12 residues. V gave up 6 bases and J gave up 7 bases, with 12 bases separating them. The CDR3 sequence is CASSRGDGTQYF. The CDR3 DNA follows: TGTGCCAGCAGTAGGGGGGATGGGACCCAGTACTTC.

In this sample, this clonotype turned up a few times. In nucleotides, the CDR3 is TGCAGTGCTGCAGGGTCGGGAGATACGCAGTATTTT. As protein: CSAAGSGDTQYF. The rearrangement uses TRBV20-1 and TRBJ2-3; D perhaps matches TRBD1 (5 bases). Germline CDR1 and CDR2: DFQATT and SNEGSKA (reference sequence). The CDR3 covers 12 residues. V dropped 5 bases and J dropped 5 bases, with 11 bases sitting between them.

This clonotype was recorded at least ten times. The chain combines TRBV20-1 with TRBJ2-7, with a tentative D call TRBD2 (5 bases). CDR3 length equals 12 residues. V was shortened by 6 bases and J by 3 bases, with 12 bases between the two germline ends. Germline loops: CDR1 DFQATT, CDR2 SNEGSKA (reference sequence). CDR3 coding DNA: TGCAGTGCCGAGGGCAGGCTCTACGAGCAGTACTTC. This sequence encodes CSAEGRLYEQYF.

The chain has TRBV6-5 and TRBJ2-1; 9 bases map to TRBD1. The CDR3 totals 14 residues. Germline-derived CDR1 and CDR2 are MNHEY and SVGAGI. With V trimmed by 8 bases and J by 8 bases, 10 bases remained unmatched. The CDR3 DNA follows: TGTGCCAGCGGATCCACAGGGGGCATGTATGAGCAGTTCTTC. Protein product: CASGSTGGMYEQFF.

The chain is built from TRBV3-1 and TRBJ2-1; D gene unclear. The CDR3 has 13 residues. Trimming cost V 1 base and J 6 bases, with 7 bases left between them. The germline gives CDR1 LGHDT, CDR2 YNNKEL (reference sequence). Written as DNA, the CDR3 is TGTGCCAGCAGCCAAGGGCCGGTCAATGAGCAGTTCTTC. Protein: CASSQGPVNEQFF.

The sample holds many counts of this clonotype. The chain uses TRBV2 and TRBJ1-6; a possible D gene is TRBD1 (5 bases). The CDR3 is 13 residues long. The germline V gene encodes CDR1 SNHLY and CDR2 FYNNEI. Trimming took off 7 bases at V and 9 bases at J, with 13 bases between the two ends. The chain's CDR3 is CASTGQGGSPLHF. In DNA, the CDR3 is TGTGCCAGCACGGGCCAGGGAGGTTCACCCCTCCACTTT.

The rearrangement joins TRBV2 to TRBJ2-5, with D tentatively TRBD2 (5 bases). The CDR3 consists of 13 residues. V was shortened by 5 bases and J by 2 bases, with 9 bases between the two germline ends. Looked up from germline, CDR1 is SNHLY and CDR2 is FYNNEI. The chain's CDR3 is CASSTLGQETQYF. The CDR3 nucleotides are TGTGCCAGCAGTACACTAGGGCAAGAGACCCAGTACTTC.

The chain has TRBV6-2 or TRBV6-3 and TRBJ2-3; no reliable D call. The CDR3 has 12 residues. Germline CDR1 is MNHEY and CDR2 is SVGEGT. The germline V and J ends were trimmed by 7 bases and 4 bases, with 9 bases remaining between them. CDR3 region: CASIDPPDTQYF. CDR3 DNA: TGTGCCAGCATAGATCCTCCAGATACGCAGTATTTT.

Many counts were recorded for this clonotype. The rearrangement uses TRBV19 and TRBJ2-1, with TRBD2 matching over 8 bases. The CDR3 is 15 residues long. With 8 bases clipped from V and 2 bases from J, the junction kept 8 bases outside the gene matches. CDR1 LNHDA and CDR2 SQIVND come from the germline V gene (reference sequence). The CDR3 DNA reads as TGTGCCAGTGCGATACGGGGGGGCCCCTACAATGAGCAGTTCTTC. Protein sequence: CASAIRGGPYNEQFF.

In its sample, this clonotype was seen a few times. CDR3 DNA: TGTGCCAGCGCTAAATGGGGGGGTAGCTACGAGCAGTACTTC. The encoded protein is CASAKWGGSYEQYF. The genes are TRBV4-2 and TRBJ2-7, with 7 bases matching TRBD2. Germline V gives CDR1 LGHNA, CDR2 YNFKEQ. This CDR3 is built from 14 residues. V shed 8 bases, J shed 3 bases, and the junction held 10 bases outside the gene matches.

This clonotype was seen more than once but under ten times. This sequence joins TRBV7-9 and TRBJ2-5, with TRBD1 as a possible D gene (5 bases). V was clipped by 3 bases and J by 0 bases, with 14 bases between them. Germline assignment: CDR1 SEHNR and CDR2 FQNEAQ (reference sequence). CDR3 length equals 16 residues. This CDR3 reads CASSFADTSDQETQYF. As DNA, the CDR3 is TGTGCCAGCAGCTTCGCGGACACATCAGACCAAGAGACCCAGTACTTC.

This clonotype was found many times. The chain employs TRBV5-5 and TRBJ2-7; 10 nucleotides align to TRBD1. Trimming took 6 bases from V and 4 from J; bases not matched to a gene: 13. The CDR3 covers 16 residues. The germline V gene encodes CDR1 SGHKS and CDR2 YYEKEE (reference sequence). The CDR3 protein is CASTPSPDRGRYEQYF. The CDR3 bases are TGTGCCAGCACCCCCTCCCCAGACAGGGGGCGATACGAGCAGTACTTC.

Ten or more counts support this clonotype. This chain connects TRBV5-6 to TRBJ1-5; 12 bases match TRBD1. J gave up 7 bases and V 1 base, and 6 bases lay outside the gene matches. The CDR3 spans 16 residues. Germline V gives CDR1 SGHDT, CDR2 YYEEEE. The CDR3 here is CASSLYGTGGRQPQHF. CDR3 DNA sequence: TGTGCCAGCAGCTTGTATGGGACAGGGGGCAGGCAGCCCCAGCATTTT.

The chain joins TRBV7-9 to TRBJ1-2; D is undetermined. The CDR3 runs to 14 residues. Between the trimmed V and J ends, which lost 5 bases and 8 bases, there was a span of 18 bases. Germline CDR1 is SEHNR and CDR2 is FQNEAQ (reference sequence). As DNA, the CDR3 is TGTGCCAGCAGCCCCCTGTCGGGATCGCTCGGCTACACCTTC. This sequence encodes CASSPLSGSLGYTF.

This clonotype was picked up many times. The rearrangement uses TRBV10-3 and TRBJ2-7; tentative D call: TRBD1 (6 bases). V was shortened by 4 bases and J by 0 bases, with 10 bases between the two germline ends. CDR1 is ENHRY and CDR2 is SYGVKD in the germline V gene. The CDR3 sequence is 14 residues long. The CDR3 region is CAISGDRSSYEQYF. The CDR3 DNA is TGTGCCATCAGTGGTGACAGGAGCTCCTACGAGCAGTACTTC.

This clonotype was counted many times. The genes are TRBV11-3 and TRBJ2-1; no firm D call. Germline V gives CDR1 SGHNT, CDR2 YENEEA. This CDR3 comprises 15 residues. With 5 bases removed from V and 0 bases from J, the gap between germline ends came to 11 bases. This chain's CDR3 is CASSALRASYNEQFF. DNA for the CDR3: TGTGCCAGCAGCGCGCTAAGGGCCTCCTACAATGAGCAGTTCTTC. The full variable domain, completed using reference TRBV11-3 and TRBJ2-1, is EAGVVQSPRYKIIEKKQPVAFWCNPISGHNTLYWYLQNLGQGPELLIRYENEEAVDDSQLPKDRFSAERLKGVDSTLKIQPAELGDSAVYLCASSALRASYNEQFFGPGTRLTVL.

This clonotype was observed at least ten times. This chain joins TRBV20-1 and TRBJ1-5; a possible D gene is TRBD1 (5 bases). Germline CDR1 and CDR2: DFQATT and SNEGSKA (reference sequence). The CDR3 spans 12 residues. The V end lost 2 bases, the J end lost 6 bases, and 8 bases lay between the germline ends. CDR3 region: CSARPGTQPQHF. CDR3 coding DNA: TGCAGTGCTAGACCAGGGACTCAGCCCCAGCATTTT.

This clonotype was seen many times. V and J are TRBV9 and TRBJ2-1; 8 bases map to TRBD2. The CDR3 spans 17 residues. Germline CDR1 reads SGDLS; CDR2 reads YYNGEE. V shed 0 bases, J shed 10 bases, and the junction held 15 bases outside the gene matches. The CDR3 nucleotides are TGTGCCAGCAGCGTAGAGGGCCGCTCAGGACTAGCCGGCGAGCAGTTCTTC. It codes for CASSVEGRSGLAGEQFF.

In its sample, this clonotype was seen many times. The rearrangement joins TRBV4-3 to TRBJ2-7; the D call may be TRBD1 or TRBD2 (5 bases each). V lost 0 bases and J lost 4, with 10 bases in between. This CDR3 region has 14 residues. Germline values: CDR1 LGHNA, CDR2 YSLEER. The CDR3 region is CASSQERWGYEQYF. DNA of the CDR3: TGCGCCAGCAGCCAAGAAAGGTGGGGGTACGAGCAGTACTTC.

This clonotype was seen at least ten times. V gene TRBV5-1 combines with J gene TRBJ2-2; maybe TRBD2 (6 bases). This CDR3 spans 14 amino acids. Germline V lookup: CDR1 SGHRS, CDR2 YFSETQ. The V end was cut by 6 bases, the J end by 1 base, with 10 bases between. CDR3 amino acids: CASTAGMNTGELFF. The CDR3 bases are TGCGCCAGCACGGCGGGGATGAACACCGGGGAGCTGTTTTTT.

This clonotype was observed many times. The rearrangement uses TRBV5-4 and TRBJ1-6; no clear D gene. Germline V gene sequence: CDR1 SGHNT, CDR2 YYREEE (reference sequence). Trimming removed 1 base from V and 10 bases from J, with 12 bases in between. CDR3 length: 14 amino acids. This CDR3 is CASSLSGVGSPLHF. CDR3 DNA: TGTGCCAGCAGCTTGTCCGGGGTAGGGTCACCCCTCCACTTT.

This clonotype was recorded many times. The chain has TRBV7-2 and TRBJ1-1, with D unresolved. The CDR3 has 12 residues. Trimming cost V 3 bases and J 1 base, with 3 bases left between them. Germline CDR1 is SGHTA and CDR2 is FQGNSA. CDR3 in amino acids: CASSFRNTEAFF. The CDR3 DNA is TGTGCCAGCAGCTTTAGGAACACTGAAGCTTTCTTT.

The sample holds many counts of this clonotype. The gene calls are TRBV6-5 and TRBJ1-5, with 9 bases lining up with TRBD1. There are 14 residues in the CDR3. Per the germline V gene, CDR1 is MNHEY and CDR2 is SVGAGI. J gave up 5 bases and V 5 bases, and 4 bases lay outside the gene matches. CDR3 protein: CASSNRGRDQPQHF. The CDR3 DNA reads as TGTGCCAGCAGTAACAGGGGGCGAGATCAGCCCCAGCATTTT.

This clonotype was picked up a small number of times. The rearrangement uses TRBV4-3 and TRBJ2-3; TRBD1 might be the D (7 bases). Germline lookup yields CDR1 LGHNA and CDR2 YSLEER. Trimming stripped 0 bases from V and 7 bases from J, with 17 bases between. The CDR3 totals 16 residues. CDR3 in amino acids: CASSQDPGDSPYTQYF. The CDR3 bases are TGCGCCAGCAGCCAAGACCCGGGGGACAGCCCCTATACGCAGTATTTT.

Ten or more counts support this clonotype. This rearrangement joins TRBV6-4 to TRBJ2-3; D tentatively fits TRBD1 or TRBD2 (6 bases each). This CDR3 region has 14 residues. Per the germline V gene, CDR1 is MRHNA and CDR2 is SNTAGT. V was clipped by 3 bases and J by 2 bases, with 9 bases between them. As DNA, the CDR3 is TGTGCCAGCAGTGAGGAGGGGGACACAGATACGCAGTATTTT. Residues: CASSEEGDTDTQYF.

In this sample, this clonotype turned up a few times. The chain employs TRBV6-1 and TRBJ1-4; D not resolved. Germline V lookup: CDR1 MNHNS, CDR2 SASEGT. The germline V and J ends were trimmed by 3 bases and 8 bases, with 16 bases remaining between them. CDR3 length equals 15 residues. The CDR3 DNA sequence: TGTGCCAGCAGTGACGTGGCAGCGGTACGAGAAAAACTGTTTTTT. It codes for CASSDVAAVREKLFF.

This clonotype has ten or more counts. The V call is TRBV29-1, the J call TRBJ1-1, with a tentative D call TRBD1 (5 bases). This CDR3 region has 15 residues. Germline V gives CDR1 SQVTM, CDR2 ANQGSEA. Trimming took off 3 bases at V and 8 bases at J, with 22 bases between the two ends. CDR3 nucleotide sequence: TGCAGCGTTGATTCGACTTCCGGGGCCCCCATCGAAGCTTTCTTT. Amino acid sequence: CSVDSTSGAPIEAFF.

This clonotype has ten or more counts. The DNA for the CDR3 is TGTGCCAGCAGCTTCCGGGACAGCTCCTACGAGCAGTACTTC. This gives the protein CASSFRDSSYEQYF. The V gene is TRBV7-9, the J gene TRBJ2-7; 7 positions match TRBD1. Germline assignment: CDR1 SEHNR and CDR2 FQNEAQ (reference sequence). The CDR3 loop spans 14 amino acids. Trimming removed 3 bases from V and 0 bases from J; junction bases left unmatched: 2.